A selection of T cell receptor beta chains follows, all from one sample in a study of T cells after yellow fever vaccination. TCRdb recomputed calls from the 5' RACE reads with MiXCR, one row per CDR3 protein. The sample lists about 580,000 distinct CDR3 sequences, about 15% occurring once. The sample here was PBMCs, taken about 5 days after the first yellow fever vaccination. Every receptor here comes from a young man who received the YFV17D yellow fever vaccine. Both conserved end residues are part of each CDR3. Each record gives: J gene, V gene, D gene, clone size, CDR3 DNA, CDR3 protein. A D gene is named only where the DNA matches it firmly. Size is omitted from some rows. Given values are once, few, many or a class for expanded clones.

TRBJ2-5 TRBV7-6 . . TGTGCCAGCAGCCCTAGGACAGACACGGGAGAGACCCAGTACTTC CASSPRTDTGETQYF
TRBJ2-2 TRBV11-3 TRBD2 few TGTGCCAGCAGCCAAAGGGAGGGCGGGGAGCTGTTTTTT CASSQREGGELFF
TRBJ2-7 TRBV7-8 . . TGTGCCAGCAGCACCGTGGGGTCCCTGAGGGAGCAGTACTTC CASSTVGSLREQYF
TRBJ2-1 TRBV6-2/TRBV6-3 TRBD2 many TGTGCCAGCAGCCAGGATGGGGGGGGCAATGAGCAGTTCTTC CASSQDGGGNEQFF
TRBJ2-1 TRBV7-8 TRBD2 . TGTGCCAGCAGCCGGTCCCCGCGAACTAGCGGGTACAATGAGCAGTTCTTC CASSRSPRTSGYNEQFF
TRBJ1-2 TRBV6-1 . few TGTGCCAGCATTCCAAATGGCGCAGGGACCTATGGCTACACCTTC CASIPNGAGTYGYTF
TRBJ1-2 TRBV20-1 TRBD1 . TGCAGTGCTCCGACAGGGTATGACTATGGCTACACCTTC CSAPTGYDYGYTF
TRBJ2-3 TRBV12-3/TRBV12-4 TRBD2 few TGTGCCAGCGGCCCTGCGGGAGCAGATACGCAGTATTTT CASGPAGADTQYF
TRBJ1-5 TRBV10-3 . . TGTGCCATCAGTGAAGGGGGGTGGGATAGCAATCAGCCCCAGCATTTT CAISEGGWDSNQPQHF
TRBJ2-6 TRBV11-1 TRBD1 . TGTGCCAGCAGCTTAGGGGGACAGGGAATTATCCCCAGCTCTGGGGCCAACGTCCTGACTTTC CASSLGGQGIIPSSGANVLTF
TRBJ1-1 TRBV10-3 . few TGTGCCATCAGCCAGAGGTGGGTTGGGAACTTCAACACTGAAGCTTTCTTT CAISQRWVGNFNTEAFF
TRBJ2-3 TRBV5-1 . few TGCGCCAGCAGCTTGGGGGGCGGATTCGGAGATACGCAGTATTTT CASSLGGGFGDTQYF
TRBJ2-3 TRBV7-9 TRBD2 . TGTGCCAGCAGCCAGTCGCGGGGGACAGATACGCAGTATTTT CASSQSRGTDTQYF
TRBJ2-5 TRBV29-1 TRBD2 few TGCAGCGGCGGGGGGATGCAAGAGACCCAGTACTTC CSGGGMQETQYF
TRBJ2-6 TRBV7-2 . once TGTGCCAGCAGCTCGCGGTACTCTGGGGCCAACGTCCTGACTTTC CASSSRYSGANVLTF
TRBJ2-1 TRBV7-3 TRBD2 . TGTGCCAGCAGCGCGGGGAGCGGGGGGAATGAGCAGTTCTTC CASSAGSGGNEQFF
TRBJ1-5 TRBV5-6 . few TGTGCCAGCAGCTTCGGAGGGGATGGGAGTCAGCCCCAGCATTTT CASSFGGDGSQPQHF
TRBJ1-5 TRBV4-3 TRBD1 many TGCGCCAGCAGCCAAGATCGGACAGGATTAAATCAGCCCCAGCATTTT CASSQDRTGLNQPQHF
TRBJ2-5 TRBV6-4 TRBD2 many TGTGCCAGCAGTGAAGGCGGGGGGGAACAAGAGACCCAGTACTTC CASSEGGGEQETQYF
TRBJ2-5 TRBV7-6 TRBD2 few TGTGCCAGCAGCCCACGAGCGGGGTCACAAGAGACCCAGTACTTC CASSPRAGSQETQYF
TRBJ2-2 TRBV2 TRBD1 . TGTGCCAGCAGTGTTACAGGGGCGGGCACCGGGGAGCTGTTTTTT CASSVTGAGTGELFF
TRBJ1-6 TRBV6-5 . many TGTGCCAGCAGACAGGGTGGACCCCTCCACTTT CASRQGGPLHF
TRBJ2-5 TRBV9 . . TGTGCCAGCAACCGGAAGGGGGAAGAGACCCAGTACTTC CASNRKGEETQYF
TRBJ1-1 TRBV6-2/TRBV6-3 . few TGTGCCAGCAGTTGGCAGCCGAACACTGAAGCTTTCTTT CASSWQPNTEAFF
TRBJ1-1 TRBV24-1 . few TGTGCCACCAGTGATTTTACCGGGCGAGCTTTCTTT CATSDFTGRAFF
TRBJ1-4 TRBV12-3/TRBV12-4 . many TGTGCCAGCAGACCCTACGGGGGGAGGAATGAAAAACTGTTTTTT CASRPYGGRNEKLFF
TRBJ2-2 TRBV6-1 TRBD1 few TGTGCCAGCCGGGACAGGGTTGACGGGGAGCTGTTTTTT CASRDRVDGELFF
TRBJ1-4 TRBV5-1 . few TGCGCCAGCAGCTCCCCCCAGGCTGAAAAACTGTTTTTT CASSSPQAEKLFF
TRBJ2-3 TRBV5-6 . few TGTGCCAGCGCCCTCCTCACAGATACGCAGTATTTT CASALLTDTQYF
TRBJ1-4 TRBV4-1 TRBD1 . TGCGCCAGCAGCCAAGAGAACAGGGGCAGTGAAAAACTGTTTTTT CASSQENRGSEKLFF
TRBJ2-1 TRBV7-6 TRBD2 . TGTGCCAGCAGCTCGGGGAGCCCTAGCGGGGGCCGCAACAATGAGCAGTTCTTC CASSSGSPSGGRNNEQFF
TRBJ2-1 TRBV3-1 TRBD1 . TGTGCCAGCGGAATTTGGGACAGTCACAATGAGCAGTTCTTC CASGIWDSHNEQFF
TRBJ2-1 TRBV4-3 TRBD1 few TGCGCCAGCAGCCAAGAGGGTAGGACAGGGGATGAGCAGTTCTTC CASSQEGRTGDEQFF
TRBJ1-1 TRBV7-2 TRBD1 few TGTGCCAGCAGCTCCGGGACAGGGACTGAAGCTTTCTTT CASSSGTGTEAFF
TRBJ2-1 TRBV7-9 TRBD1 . TGTGCCAGCAGCCCTCGGACAGGGAGGTATGAGCAGTTCTTC CASSPRTGRYEQFF
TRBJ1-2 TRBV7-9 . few TGTGCCAGCAGCTCCGGAACCGGGACTGATACTAACTATGGCTACACCTTC CASSSGTGTDTNYGYTF
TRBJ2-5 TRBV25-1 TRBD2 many TGTGCCAGCAGTGACTCCAGCGGGGGGGAAGAGACCCAGTACTTC CASSDSSGGEETQYF
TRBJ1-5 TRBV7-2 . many TGTGCCAGCAGCTTAGCGCTCGGCAATCAGCCCCAGCATTTT CASSLALGNQPQHF
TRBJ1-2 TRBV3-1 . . TGTGCCAGCAGCCAAGAGGGTCGTGAACGGGGCTACACCTTC CASSQEGRERGYTF
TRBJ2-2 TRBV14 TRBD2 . TGTGCCAGCAGCCATCCGGGACTAGCGGTCCAGAACACCGGGGAGCTGTTTTTT CASSHPGLAVQNTGELFF
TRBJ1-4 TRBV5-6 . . TGTGCCAGCAGCCTTGTTGGGGCGACAACTAATGAAAAACTGTTTTTT CASSLVGATTNEKLFF
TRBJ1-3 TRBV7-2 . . TGTGCCAGCAGCTTAATAAGGGACCCAGGGAACACCATATATTTT CASSLIRDPGNTIYF
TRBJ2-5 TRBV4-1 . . TGCGCCAGCAGCCAAGGGGACGGAGGGCAAGAGACCCAGTACTTC CASSQGDGGQETQYF
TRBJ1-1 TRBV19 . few TGTGCCGTCGAGGGGAACACTGAAGCTTTCTTT CAVEGNTEAFF
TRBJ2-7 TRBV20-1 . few TGCAGTGCTAGAGATTGGGGCAAGAGCTCCTACGAGCAGTACTTC CSARDWGKSSYEQYF
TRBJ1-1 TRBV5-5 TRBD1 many TGTGCCAGCAGCGTAACAGGGGAGATCACTGAAGCTTTCTTT CASSVTGEITEAFF
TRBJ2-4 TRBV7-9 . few TGTGCCAGCAGCTTATCAGGACTCCCACACATTCAGTACTTC CASSLSGLPHIQYF
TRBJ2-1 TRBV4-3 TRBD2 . TGCGCCAGCAGCCCCCAAACGGCTAGCGGGGGGACCTACAATGAGCAGTTCTTC CASSPQTASGGTYNEQFF
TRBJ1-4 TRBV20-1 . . TGCAGTGCTAGAGACAGGAGGGTTGAAAAACTGTTTTTT CSARDRRVEKLFF
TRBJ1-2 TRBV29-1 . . TGCAGCGTTGATAGAGGGAACTATGGCTACACCTTC CSVDRGNYGYTF